Each of the 17 T cell receptor beta chains below was sequenced from the same sample in a study of Graves' ophthalmopathy and Graves' hyperthyroidism. Amplification of TCR beta CDR3 regions used RNA transcripts. The workflow started with a first-round RT-PCR run with HTBI primers and then moved on to a second-round multiplex PCR. TCRdb ran MiXCR on the multiplex PCR reads and lists one entry per CDR3 protein. The top ten hold more than 9.5% of the sample, which has around 1,200,000 distinct CDR3 sequences, less than 45% seen once. The sample was peripheral blood or thyroid tissue (not recorded which). The source is an adult man with Graves' hyperthyroidism.

The chain recombines TRBV24-1 with TRBJ1-5, with 8 bases fitting TRBD1. Germline CDR1 reads KGHDR; CDR2 reads SFDVKD. CDR3 size: 14 residues. The DNA for the CDR3 is TGTGCTCCAGGGACAGGTGGGACCAATCAGCCCCAGCATTTT. Its protein product is CAPGTGGTNQPQHF.

V gene TRBV15 combines with J gene TRBJ1-6; D is undetermined. CDR3 length: 14 amino acids. V lost 3 bases, J lost 10 bases, and 13 bases lay in between. Germline V gene lookup returns CDR1 LNHNV and CDR2 YYDKDF (reference sequence). The CDR3 sequence is CATSRQRAGSPLHF. Written as DNA, the CDR3 is TGTGCCACCAGCAGGCAGAGGGCTGGCTCACCCCTCCACTTT. Together with reference TRBV15 and TRBJ1-6, the CDR3 gives the full variable domain: DAMVIQNPRYQVTQFGKPVTLSCSQTLNHNVMYWYQQKSSQAPKLLFHYYDKDFNNEADTPDNFQSRRPNTSFCFLDIRSPGLGDTAMYLCATSRQRAGSPLHFGNGTRLTVT.

This clonotype was recorded at least ten times. V is TRBV7-8 and J is TRBJ1-6; 10 nucleotides line up with TRBD1. Germline CDR1 is SGHVS and CDR2 is FQNEAQ. The CDR3 length is 14 residues. V lost 6 bases to trimming and J lost 11 bases; unmatched junction nucleotides: 7. The CDR3 spells CASRPGQGRTPLHF. The CDR3 DNA reads as TGTGCCAGCAGACCGGGACAGGGGCGGACACCCCTCCACTTT.

This clonotype has only a few counts. The rearrangement links TRBV7-2 to TRBJ2-7; 10 bases are a match to TRBD2. This CDR3 has 15 amino acids. The V and J ends lost 5 bases and 0 bases, in that order; junction bases with no gene match: 4. CDR1 and CDR2 from the germline V gene are SGHTA and FQGNSA. CDR3: CASSLSGGISYEQYF. In DNA form, the CDR3 reads TGTGCCAGCAGCCTTAGCGGGGGGATCTCCTACGAGCAGTACTTC. Full variable domain (remainder filled in from reference TRBV7-2 and TRBJ2-7): GAGVSQSPSNKVTEKGKDVELRCDPISGHTALYWYRQSLGQGLEFLIYFQGNSAPDKSGLPSDRFSAERTGGSVSTLTIQRTQQEDSAVYLCASSLSGGISYEQYFGPGTRLTVT.

The table lists this clonotype with many counts. V usage is TRBV7-6 and J usage is TRBJ2-7; no clear D gene. This CDR3 contains 11 residues. Germline lookup yields CDR1 SGHVS and CDR2 FNYEAQ. Between the trimmed V and J ends, which lost 5 bases and 7 bases, there was a span of 9 bases. CDR3 sequence reads: CASSTMGEQYF. The CDR3 DNA reads TGTGCCAGCAGCACCATGGGTGAGCAGTACTTC.

Ten or more counts support this clonotype. A much larger clone lies a single base off, so this may be a read error. The CDR3 loop is CASIGTVSYEQYF. The DNA for the CDR3 is TGTGCCAGCATTGGGACAGTCTCCTACGAGCAGTACTTC. This chain uses TRBV7-9 with TRBJ2-7; 7 bases agree with TRBD1. V was clipped by 7 bases and J by 0 bases; unmatched bases: 3. The CDR3 contains 13 residues. Per the germline V gene, CDR1 is SEHNR and CDR2 is FQNEAQ (reference sequence). Variable domain in full (rest from reference TRBV7-9 and TRBJ2-7): DTGVSQNPRHKITKRGQNVTFRCDPISEHNRLYWYRQTLGQGPEFLTYFQNEAQLEKSRLLSDRFSAERPKGSFSTLEIQRTEQGDSAMYLCASIGTVSYEQYFGPGTRLTVT.

This clonotype showed up many times. V usage is TRBV7-6 and J usage is TRBJ2-5, with 10 bases matching TRBD1. Trimming took 5 bases from V and 5 from J; bases not matched to a gene: 8. Per germline, CDR1 SGHVS and CDR2 FNYEAQ. The CDR3 runs 15 residues. CDR3 loop: CASSPDRGRKETQYF. Written as DNA, the CDR3 is TGTGCCAGCAGCCCAGACAGGGGGCGAAAGGAGACCCAGTACTTC.

This sequence joins TRBV4-1 and TRBJ1-2; TRBD1 aligns across 7 bases. This CDR3 has 16 residues. V trimming: 0 bases; J trimming: 3 bases; junction bases outside the gene matches: 7. The germline V gene encodes CDR1 MGHRA and CDR2 YSYEKL. CDR3 bases: TGCGCCAGCAGCCAAGAAGTCAGGGGGTGGGACTATGGCTACACCTTC. This translates into CASSQEVRGWDYGYTF.

This rearrangement joins TRBV6-2 or TRBV6-3 to TRBJ1-1, with D possibly being TRBD1 (6 bases). Trimming left V 8 bases short and J 3 bases short, with 16 bases between. Germline V gene sequence: CDR1 MNHEY, CDR2 SVGEGT. This CDR3 has 14 amino acids. CDR3 loop: CASVGQQLHTEAFF. CDR3 DNA sequence: TGTGCCAGCGTAGGACAGCAGTTGCACACTGAAGCTTTCTTT.

The V and J genes are TRBV29-1 and TRBJ2-7; D not resolved. Germline V gene lookup returns CDR1 SQVTM and CDR2 ANQGSEA. This CDR3 has 13 amino acids. CDR3 bases: TGCAGTTACTCGGTCCCGGGCCCTCACGAGCAGTACTTC. Its translation: CSYSVPGPHEQYF.

The table lists this clonotype with many counts. The chain uses TRBV11-2 and TRBJ2-7; 9 nucleotides line up with TRBD2. The CDR3 consists of 15 residues. Trimming at V came to 2 bases and at J to 5 bases, leaving 7 bases not matched to a gene. Germline V CDR1 and CDR2: SGHAT, FQNNGV. Written as DNA, the CDR3 is TGTGCCAGCAGCTTAAATTCAGCGGGAGGCAACGAGCAGTACTTC. Translating gives CASSLNSAGGNEQYF.

In its sample, this clonotype was seen a few times. The chain links TRBV4-3 to TRBJ1-4; tentative D call: TRBD1 (5 bases). In germline, CDR1 is LGHNA, CDR2 YSLEER. The CDR3 runs 16 residues. Trimming left V 4 bases short and J 8 bases short, with 20 bases between. CDR3 sequence (DNA): TGCGCCAGCAGCCGAGAATCCGGGACCTCAAGGGAAAAACTGTTTTTT. Protein sequence: CASSRESGTSREKLFF.

This clonotype has at least ten counts. V and J are TRBV29-1 and TRBJ1-1, with D hard to call. CDR1 SQVTM and CDR2 ANQGSEA come from the germline V gene. Trimming removed 6 bases from V and 3 bases from J, with 11 bases in between. The CDR3 has 12 residues. The CDR3 nucleotides read TGCAGCGTCCCCGGAATTTACACTGAAGCTTTCTTT. Amino acid sequence: CSVPGIYTEAFF. The full variable domain, in which reference TRBV29-1 and TRBJ1-1 provide the parts outside the CDR3, is SAVISQKPSRDICQRGTSLTIQCQVDSQVTMMFWYRQQPGQSLTLIATANQGSEATYESGFVIDKFPISRPNLTFSTLTVSNMSPEDSSIYLCSVPGIYTEAFFGQGTRLTVV.

The V and J genes are TRBV9 and TRBJ2-5; the match to TRBD2 covers 10 bases. Per the germline V gene, CDR1 is SGDLS and CDR2 is YYNGEE. V dropped 5 bases and J dropped 1; count of bases not matched to a gene: 8. CDR3 size: 16 residues. The CDR3 nucleotides are TGTGCCAGCAGTACGAGGACTAGCGGAAGCCAAGAGACCCAGTACTTC. Protein product: CASSTRTSGSQETQYF.

The V call is TRBV15, the J call TRBJ1-6; 10 nucleotides agree with TRBD1. This CDR3 has 15 residues. CDR1 is LNHNV, CDR2 YYDKDF, per germline (reference sequence). V dropped 5 bases and J dropped 10; count of bases not matched to a gene: 8. CDR3 amino acids: CATSGTRTGGSPLHF. The CDR3 region has the DNA TGTGCCACCAGCGGCACTAGGACAGGGGGATCACCCCTCCACTTT.

The V gene is TRBV29-1, the J gene TRBJ2-2; unclear D gene. This CDR3 is built from 14 residues. CDR1 is SQVTM and CDR2 is ANQGSEA in the germline V gene. With 8 bases removed from V and 0 bases from J, the gap between germline ends came to 13 bases. CDR3 region: CSSDSIANTGELFF. The CDR3 coding sequence is TGCAGCTCCGACTCTATCGCGAACACCGGGGAGCTGTTTTTT.

At least ten counts were recorded for this clonotype. The CDR3 DNA is TGTGCCAGCAGCGGGACGACAGGGTATGGCCAAGAGACCCAGTACTTC. Translated, it gives CASSGTTGYGQETQYF. This chain uses TRBV9 with TRBJ2-5; 7 bases align to TRBD1. CDR3 length: 16 amino acids. Unmatched junction bases numbered 9, after V lost 3 bases and J lost 1 base. Germline V gene lookup returns CDR1 SGDLS and CDR2 YYNGEE.